A selection of T cell receptor beta chains follows, all from one sample in a study of T cell responses to AZD1222 COVID-19 vaccine. Assay used: immunoSEQ multiplex PCR; TCRdb lists only in-frame clones, some missing. This table holds around 94,000 clones, about 88% found once. The specimen comprised peripheral blood, sampled on day 0 of AZD1222 vaccination. These TCRs come from an adult in good health. Each CDR3 is given with its conserved first and last residue. Each record gives: V gene, CDR3 length, D gene, clone size, J gene, CDR3 DNA, CDR3 protein. D genes are given only for firm matches. Clone size is not always given. Where it is, it says once, few, many or a class for expanded clones.

>TRBV24-1|19|TRBD2|few|TRBJ2-2
TGTGCCACCAGTGACCCCGGACTAGCGGGAGGGCCGGACACCGGGGAGCTGTTTTTT
CATSDPGLAGGPDTGELFF
>TRBV4-2|16|TRBD2|NA|TRBJ2-7
TGTGCCAGCAGCTCCGGTGTAGCGGGAAACTCCTACGAGCAGTACTTC
CASSSGVAGNSYEQYF
>TRBV28|15|TRBD2|once|TRBJ2-1
TGTGCCAGCAGTGGAGCGGGAGGAGGGAACAATGAGCAGTTCTTC
CASSGAGGGNNEQFF
>TRBV7-9|15|NA|NA|TRBJ2-1
TGTGCCAGCAGAGACACAGGAATAGCTTACAATGAGCAGTTCTTC
CASRDTGIAYNEQFF
>TRBV19|13|TRBD1|NA|TRBJ1-1
TGTGCCAGTAGTATAGTGCAAGGGACAGAACTTTTCTTT
CASSIVQGTELFF
>TRBV10-3|13|TRBD1|NA|TRBJ2-7
TGTGCCATCAATGACAGGGGAACCTACGAGCAGTACTTC
CAINDRGTYEQYF
>TRBV15|15|TRBD1|NA|TRBJ2-7
TGTGCCACCAGCAGAGGAGGGACAGGAGGATACGAGCAGTACTTC
CATSRGGTGGYEQYF
>TRBV7-2|16|NA|NA|TRBJ2-5
TGTGCCAGCAGCTTACTGCGGGCTAGCCGCCAAGAGACCCAGTACTTC
CASSLLRASRQETQYF
>TRBV15|14|NA|NA|TRBJ1-6
TGTGCCACCAGCAGAGCCGGGACGGATTCACCCCTCCACTTT
CATSRAGTDSPLHF
>TRBV5-4|17|TRBD2|NA|TRBJ2-1
TGTGCCAGCAGCCTCCAGGCGGGGGGAACCGCTACGGCGGAGCAGTTCTTC
CASSLQAGGTATAEQFF
>TRBV4-3|15|NA|NA|TRBJ1-1
TGCGCCAGCAGCCAAGATACAGGAGGAGGGACTGAAGCTTTCTTT
CASSQDTGGGTEAFF
>TRBV27|15|NA|NA|TRBJ1-4
TGTGCCAGCAGTCCTAGACAGGCCCAAAATGAAAAACTGTTTTTT
CASSPRQAQNEKLFF
>TRBV27|14|TRBD2|NA|TRBJ2-7
TGTGCCAGCAGGGGACTAGCGGACTCCTACGAGCAGTACTTC
CASRGLADSYEQYF
>TRBV6-5|14|TRBD1|NA|TRBJ1-6
TGTGCCAGCAGTCTCGACAGGGGTGATTCACCCCTCCACTTT
CASSLDRGDSPLHF
>TRBV5-1|14|TRBD2|NA|TRBJ2-1
TGCGCCAGCAGCTTGCCGGGAGGGTTGGATGAGCAGTTCTTC
CASSLPGGLDEQFF
>TRBV7-9|17|NA|NA|TRBJ2-2
TGTGCCAGCAGCCACACCTCGGGCAACCCGAACACCGGGGAGCTGTTTTTT
CASSHTSGNPNTGELFF
>TRBV7-2|13|NA|NA|TRBJ1-1
TGTGCCAGCAGATCCGGGCCCAACACTGAAGCTTTCTTT
CASRSGPNTEAFF
>TRBV5-4|14|TRBD2|NA|TRBJ2-5
TGTGCCAGCAGCCGAGGGACTAGTGAGCAGACCCAGTACTTC
CASSRGTSEQTQYF
>TRBV7-2|14|NA|NA|TRBJ1-1
TGTGCCAGCAGCTTAGGGGGGATGAACACTGAAGCTTTCTTT
CASSLGGMNTEAFF
>TRBV28|15|TRBD1|NA|TRBJ1-4
TGTGCCAGCAGTTTATGGACAGGGGGCGATGAAAAACTGTTTTTT
CASSLWTGGDEKLFF
>TRBV4-1|14|NA|NA|TRBJ2-7
TGCGCCAGCAGCCAAGATTCGGCCGTCCTCGAGCAGTACTTC
CASSQDSAVLEQYF
>TRBV5-1|15|NA|NA|TRBJ1-6
TGCGCCAGCAGCTTGGCCGGAGGGTTTGACTCACCCCTCCACTTT
CASSLAGGFDSPLHF
>TRBV27|12|TRBD1|NA|TRBJ1-2
TGTGCCAGCCGGGGACAGAATTTTGGCTACACCTTC
CASRGQNFGYTF
>TRBV2|15|TRBD1|medium-sized|TRBJ1-4
TGTGCCAGCAGTGCCATGAGAACAGGGGATGAAAAACTGTTTTTT
CASSAMRTGDEKLFF
>TRBV7-8|13|NA|NA|TRBJ2-5
TGTGCCAGCAGCCCCGGGAGCCTGAGGGCCCAGTACTTC
CASSPGSLRAQYF
>TRBV4-3|15|NA|NA|TRBJ1-5
TGCGCCAGCAGCCAAGATCTCGTGGGAGGTCAGCCCCAGCATTTT
CASSQDLVGGQPQHF
>TRBV7-9|13|NA|NA|TRBJ1-1
TGTGCCAGCAGCACCCGGGAACACACTGAAGCTTTCTTT
CASSTREHTEAFF
>TRBV7-2|16|NA|NA|TRBJ2-1
TGTGCCAGCAGCTTAGGGCGGGTACATAGCTACAATGAGCAGTTCTTC
CASSLGRVHSYNEQFF
>TRBV28|14|TRBD1|NA|TRBJ1-1
TGTGCCTGGGCAAGACAGGGAGTGAACACTGAAGCTTTCTTT
CAWARQGVNTEAFF
>TRBV24-1|11|NA|once|TRBJ2-5
TGTGCCACCAGTGATTTGCACAGTCAGTACTTC
CATSDLHSQYF